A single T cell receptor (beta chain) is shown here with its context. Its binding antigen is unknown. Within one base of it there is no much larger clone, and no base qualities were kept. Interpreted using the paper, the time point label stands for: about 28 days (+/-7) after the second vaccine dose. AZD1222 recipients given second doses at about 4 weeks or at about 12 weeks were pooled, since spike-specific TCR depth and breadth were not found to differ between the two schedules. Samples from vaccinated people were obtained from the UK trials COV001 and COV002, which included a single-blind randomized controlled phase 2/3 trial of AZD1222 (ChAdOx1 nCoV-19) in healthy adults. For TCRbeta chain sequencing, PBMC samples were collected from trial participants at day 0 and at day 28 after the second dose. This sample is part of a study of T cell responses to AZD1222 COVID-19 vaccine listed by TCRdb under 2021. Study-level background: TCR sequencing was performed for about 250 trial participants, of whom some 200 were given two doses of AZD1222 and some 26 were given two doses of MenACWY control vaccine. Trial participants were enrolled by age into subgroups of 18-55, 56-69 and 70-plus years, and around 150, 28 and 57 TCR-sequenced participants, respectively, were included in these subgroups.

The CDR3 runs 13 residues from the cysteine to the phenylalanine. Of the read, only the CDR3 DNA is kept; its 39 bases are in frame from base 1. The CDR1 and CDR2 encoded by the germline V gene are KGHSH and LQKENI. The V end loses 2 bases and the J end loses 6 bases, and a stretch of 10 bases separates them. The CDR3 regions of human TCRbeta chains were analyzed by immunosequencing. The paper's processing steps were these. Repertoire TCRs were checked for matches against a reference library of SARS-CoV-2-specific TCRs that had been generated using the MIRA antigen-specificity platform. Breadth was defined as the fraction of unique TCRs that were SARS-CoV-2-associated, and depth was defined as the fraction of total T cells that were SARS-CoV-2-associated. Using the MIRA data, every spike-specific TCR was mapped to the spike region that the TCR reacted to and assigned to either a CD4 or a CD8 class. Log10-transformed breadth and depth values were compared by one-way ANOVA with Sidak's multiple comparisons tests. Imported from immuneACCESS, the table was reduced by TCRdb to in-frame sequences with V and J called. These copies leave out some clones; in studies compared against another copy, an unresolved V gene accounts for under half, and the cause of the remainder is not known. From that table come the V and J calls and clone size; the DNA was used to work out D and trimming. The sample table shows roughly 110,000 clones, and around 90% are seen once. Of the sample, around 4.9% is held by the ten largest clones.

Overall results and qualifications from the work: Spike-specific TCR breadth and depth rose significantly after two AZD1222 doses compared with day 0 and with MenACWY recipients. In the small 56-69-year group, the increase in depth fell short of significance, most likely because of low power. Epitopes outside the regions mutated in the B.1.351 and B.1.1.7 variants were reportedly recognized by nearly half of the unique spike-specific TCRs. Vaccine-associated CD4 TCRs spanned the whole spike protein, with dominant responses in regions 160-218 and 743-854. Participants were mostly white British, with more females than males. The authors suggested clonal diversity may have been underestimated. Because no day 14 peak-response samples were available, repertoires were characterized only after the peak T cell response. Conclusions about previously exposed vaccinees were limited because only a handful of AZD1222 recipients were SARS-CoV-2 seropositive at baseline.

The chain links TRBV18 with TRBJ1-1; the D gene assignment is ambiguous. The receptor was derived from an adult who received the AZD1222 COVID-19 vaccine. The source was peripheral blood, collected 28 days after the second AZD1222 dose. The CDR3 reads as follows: CASSPGAGAEAFF. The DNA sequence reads TGTGCCAGCTCACCAGGCGCCGGGGCTGAAGCTTTCTTT.